Each of the 2 T cell receptor beta chains below was sequenced from the same sample in a study of T cells after yellow fever vaccination. TCRdb processed the 5' RACE reads anew with MiXCR; each CDR3 protein has one entry. Of 50,000 to 75,000 distinct CDR3 sequences listed, 5.7% are singletons. Here the sequenced sample was PBMCs, either bulk or a sorted T-cell subset (CD4+, CD8+, memory, or dextramer-sorted; not recorded which), taken on the day of the yellow fever booster vaccination. These receptors all come from a young man who received the YFV17D yellow fever vaccine.

This clonotype was counted ten times or more. The chain couples TRBV29-1 to TRBJ2-1; D remains ambiguous. CDR1 is SQVTM, CDR2 ANQGSEA, per germline. This CDR3 spans 15 amino acids. V gave up 7 bases and J gave up 0 bases, with 16 bases separating them. CDR3 DNA: TGCAGCGCGCTAAGGGCGGAAAGCTCCTACAATGAGCAGTTCTTC. Encoded protein: CSALRAESSYNEQFF.

In its sample, this clonotype was seen many times. The chain uses TRBV20-1 and TRBJ1-2; perhaps TRBD1 as D (6 bases). V was shortened by 3 bases and J by 2 bases, with 10 bases between the two germline ends. The germline V gene has CDR1 DFQATT and CDR2 SNEGSKA (reference sequence). There are 13 residues in the CDR3. As DNA, the CDR3 is TGCAGTGCTAGTGGGGGGGCCAACTATGGCTACACCTTC. Its protein is CSASGGANYGYTF.